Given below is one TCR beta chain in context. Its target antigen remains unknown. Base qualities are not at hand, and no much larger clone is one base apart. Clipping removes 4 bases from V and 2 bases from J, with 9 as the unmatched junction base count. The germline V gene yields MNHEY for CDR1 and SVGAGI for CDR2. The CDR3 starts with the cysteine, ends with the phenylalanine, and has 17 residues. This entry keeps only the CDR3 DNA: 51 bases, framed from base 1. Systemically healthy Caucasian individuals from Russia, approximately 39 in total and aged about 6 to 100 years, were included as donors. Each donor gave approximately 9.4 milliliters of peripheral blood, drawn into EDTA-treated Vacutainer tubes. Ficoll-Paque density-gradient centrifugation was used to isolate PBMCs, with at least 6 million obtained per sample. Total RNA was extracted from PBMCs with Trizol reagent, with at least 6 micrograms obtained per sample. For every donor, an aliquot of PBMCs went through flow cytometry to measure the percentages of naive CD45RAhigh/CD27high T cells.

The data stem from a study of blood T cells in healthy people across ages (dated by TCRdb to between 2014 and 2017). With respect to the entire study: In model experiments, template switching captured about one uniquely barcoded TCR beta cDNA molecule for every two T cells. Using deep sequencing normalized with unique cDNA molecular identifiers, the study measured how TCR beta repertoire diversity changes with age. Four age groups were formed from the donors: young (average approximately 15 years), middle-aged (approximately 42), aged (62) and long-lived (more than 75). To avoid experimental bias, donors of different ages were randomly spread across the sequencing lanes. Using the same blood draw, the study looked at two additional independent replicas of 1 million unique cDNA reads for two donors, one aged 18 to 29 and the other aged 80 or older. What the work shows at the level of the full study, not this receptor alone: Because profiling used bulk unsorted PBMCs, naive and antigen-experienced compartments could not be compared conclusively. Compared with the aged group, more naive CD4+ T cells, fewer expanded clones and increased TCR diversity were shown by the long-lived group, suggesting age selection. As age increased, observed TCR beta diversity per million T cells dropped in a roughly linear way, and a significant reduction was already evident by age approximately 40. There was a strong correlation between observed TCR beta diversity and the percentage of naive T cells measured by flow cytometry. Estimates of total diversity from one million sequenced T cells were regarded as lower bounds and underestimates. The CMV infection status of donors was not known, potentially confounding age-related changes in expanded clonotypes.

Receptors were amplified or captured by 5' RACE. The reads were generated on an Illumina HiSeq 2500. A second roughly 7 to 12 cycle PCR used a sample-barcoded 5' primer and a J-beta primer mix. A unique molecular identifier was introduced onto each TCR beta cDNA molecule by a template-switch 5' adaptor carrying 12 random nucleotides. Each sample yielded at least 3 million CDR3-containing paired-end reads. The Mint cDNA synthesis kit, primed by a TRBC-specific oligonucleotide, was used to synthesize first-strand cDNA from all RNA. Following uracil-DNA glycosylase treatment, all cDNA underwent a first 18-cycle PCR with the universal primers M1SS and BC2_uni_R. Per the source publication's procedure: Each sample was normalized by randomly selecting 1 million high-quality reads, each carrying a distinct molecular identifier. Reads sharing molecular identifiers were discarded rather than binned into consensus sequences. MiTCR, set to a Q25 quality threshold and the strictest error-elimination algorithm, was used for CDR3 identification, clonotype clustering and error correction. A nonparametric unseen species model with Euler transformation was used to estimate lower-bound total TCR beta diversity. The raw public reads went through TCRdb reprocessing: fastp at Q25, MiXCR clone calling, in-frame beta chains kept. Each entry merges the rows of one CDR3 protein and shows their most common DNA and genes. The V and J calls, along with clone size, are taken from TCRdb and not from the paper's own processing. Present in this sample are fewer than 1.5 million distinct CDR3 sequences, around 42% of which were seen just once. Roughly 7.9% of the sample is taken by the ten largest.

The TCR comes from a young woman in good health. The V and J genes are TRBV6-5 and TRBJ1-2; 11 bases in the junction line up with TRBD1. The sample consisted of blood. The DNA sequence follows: TGTGCCAGCAGTTTGCGGGACAGGGGGACCGTGAACTATGGCTACACCTTC. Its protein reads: CASSLRDRGTVNYGYTF.